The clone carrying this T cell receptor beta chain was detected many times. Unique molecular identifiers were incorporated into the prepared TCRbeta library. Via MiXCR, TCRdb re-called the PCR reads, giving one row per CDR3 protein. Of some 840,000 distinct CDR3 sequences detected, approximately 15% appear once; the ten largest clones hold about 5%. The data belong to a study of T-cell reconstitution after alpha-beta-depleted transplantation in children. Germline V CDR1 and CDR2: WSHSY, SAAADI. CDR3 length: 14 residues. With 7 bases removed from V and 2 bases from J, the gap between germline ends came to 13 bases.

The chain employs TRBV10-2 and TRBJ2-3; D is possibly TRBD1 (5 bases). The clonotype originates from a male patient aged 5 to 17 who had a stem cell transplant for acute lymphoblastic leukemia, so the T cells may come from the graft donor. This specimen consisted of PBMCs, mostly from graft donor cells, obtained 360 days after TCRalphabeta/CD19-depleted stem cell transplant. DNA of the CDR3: TGCGCCAGCAAGCCAGGGCCGCTCACAGATACGCAGTATTTT. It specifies CASKPGPLTDTQYF.